The next 8 T cell receptor beta chains were all read from a single sample in a study of human T cells and chemical hapten exposure. TCRdb recomputed calls from the RACE reads with MiXCR, one row per CDR3 protein. Among more than 100,000 distinct CDR3 sequences listed, roughly an eighth were seen once. As for time point: patch test 1, 2 weeks after DPC sensitization. Treatment given: therapeutic diphenylcyclopropenone sensitization with weekly scalp DPC. Sample: whole blood, taken in connection with sensitization to the hapten diphenylcyclopropenone (DPC). These TCRs come from a man aged 18 to 29 with alopecia areata. Some clones in this sample may be carry-over from other donors' samples.

The sample holds a few counts of this clonotype. Compared with germline, one end of the junction differs, possibly owing to a read error. V and J are TRBV20-1 and TRBJ2-4, with TRBD2 identical over 13 bases. Germline assignment: CDR1 DFQATT and CDR2 SNEGSKA (reference sequence). The CDR3 totals 14 residues. The CDR3 DNA sequence: TGCAGTGCTAGAACTAGCGGGGGGGAAAACATCCAGTACTTC. This gives the protein CSARTSGGENIQYF.

Here the CDR3 DNA reads TGTGCCACCAGCAGAGATCGGCGCGATACGCAGTATTTT. Protein product: CATSRDRRDTQYF. This chain uses TRBV15 with TRBJ2-3; no clear D gene. V gave up 0 bases and J gave up 6 bases, with 7 bases separating them. The CDR3 runs 13 residues. Germline V gives CDR1 LNHNV, CDR2 YYDKDF (reference sequence).

The chain links TRBV24-1 to TRBJ2-2; 9 nucleotides line up with TRBD1. The CDR3 runs 14 residues. V lost 9 bases and J lost 5; bases outside the gene matches: 6. CDR1 is KGHDR and CDR2 is SFDVKD in the germline V gene. CDR3 in DNA: TGTGCCACCGCCGGGGACAGGGTTACCGGGGAGCTGTTTTTT. This sequence encodes CATAGDRVTGELFF.

This clonotype has a handful of counts. The rearrangement links TRBV24-1 to TRBJ2-3; D is tentatively TRBD1 or TRBD2 (5 bases each). Trimming shortened V by 5 bases and J by 2 bases, and 13 bases separated the two germline ends. Germline values: CDR1 KGHDR, CDR2 SFDVKD. The CDR3 is made up of 15 amino acids. The CDR3 sequence is CATSARDGYTDTQYF. The CDR3 nucleotides read TGTGCCACCAGTGCCCGGGACGGATACACAGATACGCAGTATTTT.

This clonotype was picked up many times. The rearrangement links TRBV3-2 to TRBJ2-1; the table's D call of TRBD1 was not tested on the DNA. TRBV3-2 is assigned pseudogene status. The CDR3 runs 15 residues. In DNA, the CDR3 is TGTGCCAGCAGCGTCCGGGACAGGGGCCACAATGAGCAGTTCTTC. Residues: CASSVRDRGHNEQFF.

This clonotype was observed a few times. The chain carries TRBV27 and TRBJ1-5, with 8 bases lining up with TRBD1. Germline CDR1 and CDR2: MNHEY and SMNVEV (reference sequence). This CDR3 has 13 residues. V was pared by 9 bases and J by 4 bases, with 5 bases of the junction left unmatched. The CDR3 DNA is TGTGCCAGACCGGACAGGGTGAATCAGCCCCAGCATTTT. Its translation is CARPDRVNQPQHF.

This clonotype has a handful of counts. The chain employs TRBV5-6 and TRBJ1-5, with D possibly TRBD1 on 6 matching bases. The CDR3 loop spans 16 amino acids. Looked up from germline, CDR1 is SGHDT and CDR2 is YYEEEE. V lost 4 bases, J lost 2 bases, and 16 bases lay in between. This CDR3 is CASSPPGARGNQPQHF. Written as DNA, the CDR3 is TGTGCCAGCAGCCCCCCAGGGGCAAGAGGCAATCAGCCCCAGCATTTT.

The CDR3 DNA reads TGTGCCAGCAGTCCCACAAGGGGGATAGCCAAAAACATTCAGTACTTC. This sequence encodes CASSPTRGIAKNIQYF. The chain combines TRBV7-2 with TRBJ2-4; TRBD1 is a possible D gene (6 bases). The CDR3 runs to 16 residues. Trimming left V 6 bases short and J 0 bases short, with 15 bases between. From germline, CDR1 is SGHTA and CDR2 FQGNSA.